This T cell receptor (beta chain) was obtained from a study of blood T cell repertoires in COVID-19. On the study more broadly: The United States, Italy and Spain were the sources of the acute and convalescent COVID-19 samples. T cells, B-cell-depleted T cells, or PBMCs supplied cDNA or gDNA.

Original processing notes: Amplification of reference gene primers was used by the study to estimate nucleated cell counts. Measured with immunoSEQ multiplex PCR; TCRdb has only the in-frame clones, and not every one. The V and J calls and clone size were taken over from that table, and D and trimming were inferred from the DNA. The sample yields approximately 76,000 clones, over 75% seen once. Per the germline V gene, CDR1 is MDHEN and CDR2 is SYDVKM. V dropped 2 bases and J dropped 3 bases, with 14 bases sitting between them. The CDR3 is 15 residues long. The chain links TRBV28 to TRBJ2-7; possibly TRBD1 for D (6 bases). The TCR was taken from a man over 45 with acute or convalescent COVID-19. The sequenced sample consisted of peripheral blood. The CDR3 sequence is CASSLGTPPGYEQYF. In DNA form, the CDR3 reads TGTGCCAGCAGTTTAGGGACACCCCCCGGCTACGAGCAGTACTTC.